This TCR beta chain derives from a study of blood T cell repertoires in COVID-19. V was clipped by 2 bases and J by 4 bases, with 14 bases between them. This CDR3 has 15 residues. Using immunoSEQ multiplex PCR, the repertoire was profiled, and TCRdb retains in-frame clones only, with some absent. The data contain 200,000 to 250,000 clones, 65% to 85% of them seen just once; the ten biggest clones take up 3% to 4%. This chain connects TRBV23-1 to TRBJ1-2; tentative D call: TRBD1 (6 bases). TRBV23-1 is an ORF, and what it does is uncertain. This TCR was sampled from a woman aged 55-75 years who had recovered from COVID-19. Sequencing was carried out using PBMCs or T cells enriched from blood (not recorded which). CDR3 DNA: TGCGCCAGCAGTCAAAGTCAACAGGGCTTCTATGGCTACACCTTC. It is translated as CASSQSQQGFYGYTF.